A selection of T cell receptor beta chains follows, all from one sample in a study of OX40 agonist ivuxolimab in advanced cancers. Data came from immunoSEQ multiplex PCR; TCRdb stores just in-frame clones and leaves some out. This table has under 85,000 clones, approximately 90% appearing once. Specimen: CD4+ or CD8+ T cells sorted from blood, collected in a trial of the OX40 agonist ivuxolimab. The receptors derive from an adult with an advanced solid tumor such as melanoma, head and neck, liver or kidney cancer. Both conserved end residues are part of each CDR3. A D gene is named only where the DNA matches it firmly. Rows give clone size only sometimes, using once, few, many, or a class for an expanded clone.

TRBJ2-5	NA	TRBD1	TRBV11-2	CASSVDRGGETQYF	TGTGCCAGCAGCGTAGACAGGGGGGGGGAGACCCAGTACTTC
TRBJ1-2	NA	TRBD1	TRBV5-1	CASRKDREDGYTF	TGCGCCAGCAGAAAGGACAGGGAGGATGGCTACACCTTC
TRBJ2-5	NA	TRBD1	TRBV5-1	CASSLGTGVLRQETQYF	TGCGCCAGCAGCCTCGGGACAGGGGTATTAAGGCAAGAGACCCAGTACTTC
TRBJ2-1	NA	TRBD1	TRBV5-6	CASSLWDRGNEQFF	TGTGCCAGCAGCTTGTGGGACAGGGGAAATGAGCAGTTCTTC
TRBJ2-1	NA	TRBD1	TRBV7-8	CASSHPSQDRWDNEQFF	TGTGCCAGCAGCCACCCATCCCAGGACAGGTGGGACAATGAGCAGTTCTTC
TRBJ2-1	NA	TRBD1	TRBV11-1	CASSAERGQYNEQFF	TGTGCCAGCAGCGCCGAAAGGGGGCAGTACAATGAGCAGTTCTTC
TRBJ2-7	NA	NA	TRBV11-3	CASSLTYEQYF	TGTGCCAGCAGCTTGACCTACGAGCAGTACTTC
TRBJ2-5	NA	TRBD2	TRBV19	CASSLDSGRSRETQYF	TGTGCCAGTAGTCTGGATAGCGGGAGATCCCGGGAGACCCAGTACTTC
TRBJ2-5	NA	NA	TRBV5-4	CASSQPSGTQYF	TGTGCCAGCAGCCAACCCTCCGGGACCCAGTACTTC
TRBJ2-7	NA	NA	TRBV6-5	CASSYSNGIHYEQYF	TGTGCCAGCAGTTACTCGAACGGGATTCACTACGAGCAGTACTTC
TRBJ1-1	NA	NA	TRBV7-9	CASSLEGTDTEAFF	TGTGCCAGCAGCTTAGAGGGGACGGACACTGAAGCTTTCTTT
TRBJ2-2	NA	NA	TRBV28	CASSLGIANTGELFF	TGTGCCAGCAGTTTAGGGATAGCGAACACCGGGGAGCTGTTTTTT
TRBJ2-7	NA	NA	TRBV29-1	CSVGDYEQYF	TGCAGCGTAGGGGACTACGAGCAGTACTTC
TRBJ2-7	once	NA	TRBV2	CASSVGRVNEQYF	TGTGCCAGCAGTGTGGGCAGGGTCAACGAGCAGTACTTC
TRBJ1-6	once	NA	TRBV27	CASSPVPPGTYNSPLHF	TGTGCCAGCAGTCCAGTGCCGCCCGGCACCTATAATTCACCCCTCCACTTT
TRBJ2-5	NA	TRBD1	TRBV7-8	CASSPGQKETQYF	TGTGCCAGCAGCCCGGGACAGAAAGAGACCCAGTACTTC
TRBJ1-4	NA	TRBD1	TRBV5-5	CASSWTVGQGNEKLFF	TGTGCCAGCAGCTGGACGGTGGGACAGGGTAATGAAAAACTGTTTTTT
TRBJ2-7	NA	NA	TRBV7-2	CASSWTLYEQYF	TGTGCCAGCAGCTGGACATTGTACGAGCAGTACTTC
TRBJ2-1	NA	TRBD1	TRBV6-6	CASNRDSSNEQFF	TGTGCCAGCAACCGGGACAGTAGTAATGAGCAGTTCTTC
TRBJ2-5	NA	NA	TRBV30	CAWSVGGSGTQYF	TGTGCCTGGAGTGTAGGGGGGTCTGGGACCCAGTACTTC
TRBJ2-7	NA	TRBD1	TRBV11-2	CASSPRTGAGEQYF	TGTGCCAGCAGCCCACGGACAGGGGCGGGTGAGCAGTACTTC
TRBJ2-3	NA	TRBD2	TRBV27	CASILWGSETSFTQYF	TGTGCCAGCATCTTATGGGGGTCCGAGACTAGCTTTACGCAGTATTTT
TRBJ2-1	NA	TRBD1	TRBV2	CAITTGTGSYNEQFF	TGTGCCATTACGACCGGGACAGGGTCCTACAATGAGCAGTTCTTC
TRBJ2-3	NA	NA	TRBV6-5	CASTGTSDTQYF	TGTGCCAGCACCGGGACTTCAGATACGCAGTATTTT
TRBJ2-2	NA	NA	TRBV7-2	CASSLAPPTGELFF	TGTGCCAGCAGCTTAGCGCCCCCTACCGGGGAGCTGTTTTTT
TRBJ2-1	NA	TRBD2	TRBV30	CAWSLLAANSYNEQFF	TGTGCCTGGAGTCTACTAGCGGCGAATTCCTACAATGAGCAGTTCTTC
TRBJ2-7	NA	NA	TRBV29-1	CSATEPANYYEQYF	TGCAGCGCCACAGAACCTGCTAATTACTACGAGCAGTACTTC
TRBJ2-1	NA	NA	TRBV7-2	CASSFDWGNEQFF	TGTGCCAGCAGCTTTGATTGGGGGAATGAGCAGTTCTTC
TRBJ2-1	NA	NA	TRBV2	CASTQTDRRGNEQFF	TGTGCCAGCACGCAGACGGACAGGCGGGGCAATGAGCAGTTCTTC
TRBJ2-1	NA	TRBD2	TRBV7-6	CASSRLAGEGWNEQFF	TGTGCCAGCAGCAGACTAGCGGGAGAGGGATGGAATGAGCAGTTCTTC
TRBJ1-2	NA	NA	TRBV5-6	CASRRDGEGYTF	TGTGCCAGCAGGAGGGACGGGGAGGGCTACACCTTC
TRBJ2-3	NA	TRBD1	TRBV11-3	CASSFGTGASTDTQYF	TGTGCCAGCAGCTTCGGGACAGGAGCTAGCACAGATACGCAGTATTTT
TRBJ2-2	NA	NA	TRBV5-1	CASSLNPNTGELFF	TGCGCCAGCAGCTTAAATCCGAACACCGGGGAGCTGTTTTTT
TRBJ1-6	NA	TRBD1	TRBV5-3	CARSPLRQGHNSPLHF	TGTGCCAGAAGCCCGCTTAGACAGGGGCACAATTCACCCCTCCACTTT
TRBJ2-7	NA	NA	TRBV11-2	CASSLIRNTYEQYF	TGTGCCAGCAGCTTAATTCGTAACACCTACGAGCAGTACTTC
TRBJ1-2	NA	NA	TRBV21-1	CASRTGGSGYTF	TGTGCCAGCAGGACAGGGGGCTCTGGCTACACCTTC
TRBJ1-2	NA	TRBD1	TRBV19	CASSGRQGSGYGYTF	TGTGCCAGTAGTGGAAGACAGGGGTCCGGCTATGGCTACACCTTC
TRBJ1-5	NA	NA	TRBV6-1	CASTRDTPQPQHF	TGTGCCAGCACCAGGGATACCCCCCAGCCCCAGCATTTT
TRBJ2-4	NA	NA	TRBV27	CASSLAPTGQNIQYF	TGTGCCAGCAGTTTGGCCCCTACCGGGCAAAACATTCAGTACTTC
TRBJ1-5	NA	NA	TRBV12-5	CASGLGTGSNQPQHF	TGTGCTAGTGGTTTGGGAACAGGGAGCAATCAGCCCCAGCATTTT
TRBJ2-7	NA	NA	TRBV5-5	CASSSRYRDEQYF	TGTGCCAGCAGCTCCCGCTACAGGGACGAGCAGTACTTC
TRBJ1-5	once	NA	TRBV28	CASSPPKYSQPQHF	TGTGCCAGCAGCCCCCCTAAGTACTCGCAGCCCCAGCATTTT
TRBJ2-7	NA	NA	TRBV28	CASSSPSFGSGEQYF	TGTGCCAGCAGTTCCCCCAGTTTTGGGTCGGGCGAGCAGTACTTC
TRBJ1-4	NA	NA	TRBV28	CASSLGTENEKLFF	TGTGCCAGCAGTTTAGGTACGGAAAATGAAAAACTGTTTTTT
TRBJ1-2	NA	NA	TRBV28	CASSLRRLGGYTF	TGTGCCAGCAGTTTACGAAGGTTAGGTGGCTACACCTTC
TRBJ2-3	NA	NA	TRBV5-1	CASRAGSITDTQYF	TGCGCCAGCAGGGCCGGGTCGATCACAGATACGCAGTATTTT
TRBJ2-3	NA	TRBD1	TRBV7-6	CASSLSPGQGTDTQYF	TGTGCCAGCAGCCTTTCCCCGGGACAGGGAACAGATACGCAGTATTTT
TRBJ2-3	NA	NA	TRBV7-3	CASSLTGSGEGTDTQYF	TGTGCCAGCAGCTTAACGGGTAGCGGCGAGGGCACAGATACGCAGTATTTT
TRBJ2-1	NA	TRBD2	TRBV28	CASRDTLAGGPMAEQFF	TGTGCCAGCAGAGACACACTAGCGGGAGGGCCGATGGCTGAGCAGTTCTTC
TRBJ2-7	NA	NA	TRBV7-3	CASSPTGLGEQYF	TGTGCCAGCAGCCCCACAGGGTTGGGCGAGCAGTACTTC
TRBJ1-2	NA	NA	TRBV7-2	CASSRSYGGYTF	TGTGCCAGCAGCCGGAGCTATGGGGGCTACACCTTC